One and the same sample provided the 14 T cell receptor beta chains below, sequenced in a study of glioma-infiltrating T cells. The iRepertoire nested amplicon-rescue multiplex PCR amplified TCR alpha and beta CDR3s from RNA. TCRdb independently ran MiXCR on the multiplex PCR reads; one entry per CDR3 protein. The sample consists of some 85,000 distinct CDR3 sequences, around a quarter of them appearing once. Sequenced sample: glioma tissue, nonneoplastic brain tissue, or PBMCs (not recorded which). All receptors derive from a human donor with low-grade glioma or glioblastoma, undergoing nonglioma brain surgery, or in good health (not recorded which).

There are many counts of this clonotype. The J gene is TRBJ2-1, the V gene TRBV6-1, with D possibly being TRBD1 or TRBD2 (5 bases each). V was shortened by 6 bases and J by 8 bases, with 14 bases between the two germline ends. CDR1 MNHNS and CDR2 SASEGT come from the germline V gene. The CDR3 extends over 13 amino acids. CDR3 sequence reads: CASRGVVGYEQFF. CDR3 coding DNA: TGTGCCAGCAGGGGGGTTGTTGGTTATGAGCAGTTCTTC.

This clonotype was seen ten or more times. The V gene is TRBV2, the J gene TRBJ2-3; D remains ambiguous. The V end lost 2 bases, the J end lost 2 bases, and 8 bases lay between the germline ends. The CDR3 runs to 14 residues. Germline assignment: CDR1 SNHLY and CDR2 FYNNEI. The DNA of the CDR3 is TGTGCCAGCAGTGAAACGAAACACACAGATACGCAGTATTTT. Protein: CASSETKHTDTQYF.

This clonotype was seen more than once but under ten times. The chain couples TRBV4-2 to TRBJ2-7; 12 bases are shared with TRBD2. CDR1 and CDR2 from the germline V gene are LGHNA and YNFKEQ. Germline trimming cut 4 bases from V and 4 bases from J; bases unmatched to any gene: 8. This CDR3 region has 16 residues. The DNA of the CDR3 is TGTGCCAGCAGCCGCGAGGCGCTAGCGGGAGGGTACGAGCAGTACTTC. This codes for CASSREALAGGYEQYF.

This clonotype was recorded at least ten times. V is TRBV27 and J is TRBJ2-7; D uncertain. CDR3 size: 14 residues. V was shortened by 3 bases and J by 4 bases, with 13 bases between the two germline ends. From germline, CDR1 is MNHEY and CDR2 SMNVEV (reference sequence). This chain's CDR3 is CASSFRARVYEQYF. CDR3 in DNA: TGTGCCAGCAGTTTTCGCGCTAGGGTTTACGAGCAGTACTTC.

This clonotype has ten or more counts. J is TRBJ2-7 and V is TRBV2; 9 positions match TRBD2. In germline, CDR1 is SNHLY, CDR2 FYNNEI. The CDR3 is 16 residues long. The J segment lost 3 bases and the V segment lost 5 bases, leaving 11 bases of the junction unmatched. The CDR3 spells CASSRNGLASIYEQYF. Here the CDR3 DNA reads TGTGCCAGCAGTCGAAACGGACTAGCGAGCATCTACGAGCAGTACTTC.

The chain carries TRBV2 and TRBJ1-6; D is ambiguous. The CDR3 covers 16 residues. Germline V lookup: CDR1 SNHLY, CDR2 FYNNEI. The V and J ends lost 5 bases and 0 bases respectively, with 11 bases between them. DNA of the CDR3: TGTGCCAGCAGTCTCCGACAAAGCTCCTATAATTCACCCCTCCACTTT. Translating it yields CASSLRQSSYNSPLHF.

This chain joins TRBV5-1 and TRBJ2-3; 8 bases align to TRBD1. After removal of 4 bases from V and 5 bases from J, the junction contained 9 bases not matched to a gene. This CDR3 has 15 residues. CDR1 is SGHRS, CDR2 YFSETQ, per germline. CDR3 amino acids: CASSPRVQGGDTQYF. The CDR3 DNA sequence: TGCGCCAGCAGCCCCCGAGTACAGGGGGGAGATACGCAGTATTTT.

This clonotype was picked up many times. The gene calls are TRBV12-3 or TRBV12-4 and TRBJ2-1; D is undetermined. The CDR3 runs 13 residues. Trimming pared 3 bases from V and 4 bases from J, leaving 7 bases between. The CDR3 nucleotides are TGTGCCAGCAGTTTTACCCCTTACAATGAGCAGTTCTTC. It codes for CASSFTPYNEQFF.

This clonotype was recorded at least ten times. The chain joins TRBV7-2 to TRBJ1-1; D not resolved. The ends were cut back, 4 bases at V and 0 bases at J, with 15 bases in the middle. Germline-derived CDR1 and CDR2 are SGHTA and FQGNSA. This CDR3 is 16 amino acids long. CDR3 sequence (DNA): TGTGCCAGCAGCTCTCTTCCTTTTAGGATGAACACTGAAGCTTTCTTT. Residues: CASSSLPFRMNTEAFF.

Ten or more counts support this clonotype. This rearrangement joins TRBV6-1 to TRBJ2-1; TRBD2 agrees at 13 bases. There are 16 residues in the CDR3. In germline, CDR1 is MNHNS, CDR2 SASEGT. After removal of 5 bases from V and 8 bases from J, the junction contained 9 bases not matched to a gene. Here the CDR3 reads CASSLGTSGAGHEQFF. The CDR3 DNA sequence: TGTGCCAGCAGTCTTGGGACTAGCGGGGCCGGGCATGAGCAGTTCTTC.

There are many counts of this clonotype. This chain connects TRBV24-1 to TRBJ2-1; D is perhaps TRBD2 (5 bases). The CDR3 spans 14 residues. Germline-derived CDR1 and CDR2 are KGHDR and SFDVKD. The V and J ends lost 4 bases and 14 bases respectively, with 20 bases between them. The CDR3 DNA follows: TGTGCCACCAGTGAAGCCCATCCGGAGGCACCAAAGTTCTTC. Its protein product is CATSEAHPEAPKFF.

This clonotype was picked up many times. The rearrangement uses TRBV29-1 and TRBJ1-1, with a possible D match to TRBD1 (5 bases). The CDR3 runs 12 residues. V lost 6 bases to trimming and J lost 0 bases, with 8 bases between them. Germline V gives CDR1 SQVTM, CDR2 ANQGSEA. DNA for the CDR3: TGCAGCGTCGCACAGGTGAACACTGAAGCTTTCTTT. This translates into CSVAQVNTEAFF.

This clonotype appeared many times. The V gene is TRBV6-1, the J gene TRBJ1-5, with a weak D call TRBD1 (6 bases). V gave up 11 bases and J gave up 0 bases, with 17 bases separating them. Germline lookup yields CDR1 MNHNS and CDR2 SASEGT. This CDR3 is built from 15 residues. CDR3 DNA sequence: TGTGCCCGGGGGGGGGCGTCGGATAGCAATCAGCCCCAGCATTTT. This encodes CARGGASDSNQPQHF.

This clonotype was detected ten times or more. J is TRBJ1-2 and V is TRBV20-1; 8 positions agree with TRBD1. The ends lost 1 base at V and 0 bases at J; junction bases unmatched: 10. CDR3 length equals 17 residues. The V gene's germline CDR1 is DFQATT and CDR2 SNEGSKA (reference sequence). CDR3 region: CSARAAGTGATNYGYTF. The CDR3 bases are TGCAGTGCTAGAGCCGCCGGGACAGGAGCTACTAACTATGGCTACACCTTC.